Below, 6 T cell receptor beta chains from the same sample are listed, as sequenced in a study of T cell responses to AZD1222 COVID-19 vaccine. Libraries were prepared by immunoSEQ multiplex PCR; TCRdb keeps only in-frame clonotypes and omits some of them. The sample lists 140,000 to 150,000 clones; roughly 91% were seen once. The sequences come from peripheral blood, collected on day 0 of AZD1222 vaccination. The receptors here all came from an adult in good health.

The chain is built from TRBV19 and TRBJ1-1; D unclear. V was shortened by 0 bases and J by 1 base, with 12 bases between the two germline ends. Germline CDR1 reads LNHDA; CDR2 reads SQIVND (reference sequence). CDR3 size: 16 residues. Written as DNA, the CDR3 is TGTGCCAGTAGTATAGATCGGACTTATCCGAACACTGAAGCTTTCTTT. Translation: CASSIDRTYPNTEAFF.

The CDR3 reads CASSLGPYGYTF. CDR3 nucleotides: TGCGCCAGCAGCTTGGGTCCCTATGGCTACACCTTC. V is TRBV5-1 and J is TRBJ1-2; D unclear. Trimming stripped 0 bases from V and 4 bases from J, with 4 bases between. CDR1 and CDR2 (germline): SGHRS, YFSETQ. The CDR3 extends over 12 amino acids.

This rearrangement joins TRBV27 to TRBJ2-1, with 8 nucleotides matching TRBD1. The CDR3 length is 14 residues. Germline CDR1 and CDR2: MNHEY and SMNVEV (reference sequence). With 6 bases clipped from V and 6 bases from J, the junction kept 7 bases outside the gene matches. The CDR3 protein is CASRRTGWSNEQFF. CDR3 DNA sequence: TGTGCCAGCAGGCGGACAGGGTGGAGCAATGAGCAGTTCTTC.

The chain carries TRBV5-1 and TRBJ1-3; D is uncertain. Trimming removed 3 bases at V and 4 bases at J, with 11 bases between. Germline V gene data show CDR1 as SGHRS and CDR2 as YFSETQ. This CDR3 is 14 amino acids long. The CDR3 sequence: CASSSTRAGNTIYF. CDR3 DNA: TGCGCCAGCAGCTCGACGAGGGCGGGAAACACCATATATTTT.

This clone was observed once. The chain joins TRBV30 to TRBJ1-3, with 7 positions matching TRBD1. Trimming cost V 2 bases and J 4 bases; bases outside gene matches: 11. CDR1 and CDR2 (germline): GTSNPN, SVGIG (reference sequence). CDR3 size: 16 residues. CDR3 bases: TGTGCCTGGAGTCCCTCTCCGGGACAGAAAGGAAACACCATATATTTT. Protein: CAWSPSPGQKGNTIYF.

The chain has TRBV5-8 and TRBJ1-3; D is ambiguous. In germline, CDR1 is SGHTS, CDR2 YDEGEE. The CDR3 has 15 amino acids. Trimming left V 0 bases short and J 0 bases short, with 7 bases between. CDR3 in amino acids: CASSLGVNSGNTIYF. The CDR3 DNA is TGTGCCAGCAGCTTGGGAGTAAACTCTGGAAACACCATATATTTT.